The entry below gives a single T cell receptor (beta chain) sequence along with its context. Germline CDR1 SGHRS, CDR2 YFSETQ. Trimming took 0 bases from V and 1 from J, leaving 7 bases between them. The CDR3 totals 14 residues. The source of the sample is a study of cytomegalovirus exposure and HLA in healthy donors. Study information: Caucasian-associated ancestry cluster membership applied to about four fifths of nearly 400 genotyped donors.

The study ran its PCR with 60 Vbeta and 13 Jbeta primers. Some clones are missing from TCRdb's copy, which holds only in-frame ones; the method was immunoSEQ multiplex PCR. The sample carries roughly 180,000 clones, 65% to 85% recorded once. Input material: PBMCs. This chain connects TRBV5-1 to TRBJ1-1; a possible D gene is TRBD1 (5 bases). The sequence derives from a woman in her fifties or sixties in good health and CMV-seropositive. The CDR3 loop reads CASSLARANTEAFF. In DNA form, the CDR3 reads TGCGCCAGCAGCTTGGCCAGGGCGAACACTGAAGCTTTCTTT. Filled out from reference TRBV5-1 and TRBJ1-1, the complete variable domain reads KAGVTQTPRYLIKTRGQQVTLSCSPISGHRSVSWYQQTPGQGLQFLFEYFSETQRNKGNFPGRFSGRQFSNSRSEMNVSTLELGDSALYLCASSLARANTEAFFGQGTRLTVV.